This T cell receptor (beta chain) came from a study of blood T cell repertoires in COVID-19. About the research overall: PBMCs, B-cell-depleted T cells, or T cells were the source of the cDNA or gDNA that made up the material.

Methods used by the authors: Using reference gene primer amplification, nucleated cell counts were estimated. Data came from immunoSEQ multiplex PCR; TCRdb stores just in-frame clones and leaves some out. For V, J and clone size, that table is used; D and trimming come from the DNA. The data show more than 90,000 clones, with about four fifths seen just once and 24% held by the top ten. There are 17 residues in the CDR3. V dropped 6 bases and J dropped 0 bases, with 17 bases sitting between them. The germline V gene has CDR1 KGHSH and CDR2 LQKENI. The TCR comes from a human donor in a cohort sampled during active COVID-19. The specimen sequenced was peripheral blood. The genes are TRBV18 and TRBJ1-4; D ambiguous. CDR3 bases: TGTGCCAGCTCCCCCGACGGGAAAACTGCAACTAATGAAAAACTGTTTTTT. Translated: CASSPDGKTATNEKLFF.